Listed here are 5 T cell receptor beta chains from one sample, sequenced in a study of shared clonotypes between healthy human individuals. The protocol was immunoSEQ multiplex PCR, while the TCRdb copy is restricted to in-frame clones and leaves out a portion. The profile shows over a million clones, 95% to 99% of them singletons. The sequencing input was naive CD4+ T cells sorted from blood. Sample subset: CD45RA+ positively selected. The receptors originated from a man aged 25 to 40 in good health.

Here the CDR3 reads CASSLDDRVEPYEQYF. The DNA for the CDR3 is TGCGCCAGCAGCTTAGATGACAGGGTAGAACCCTACGAGCAGTACTTC. The chain combines TRBV5-1 with TRBJ2-7; 7 positions match TRBD1. V lost 2 bases and J lost 2; bases outside the gene matches: 10. The CDR3 length is 16 residues. Germline V gives CDR1 SGHRS, CDR2 YFSETQ.

The V and J genes are TRBV5-1 and TRBJ2-7; TRBD1 aligns across 10 bases. Germline CDR1 SGHRS, CDR2 YFSETQ. This CDR3 has 16 residues. The ends lost 4 bases at V and 6 bases at J; junction bases unmatched: 13. Written as DNA, the CDR3 is TGCGCCAGCAGCCTGTCCCCTACCGGGACAGGGGTCGAGCAGTACTTC. Amino acid sequence: CASSLSPTGTGVEQYF.

The chain recombines TRBV7-8 with TRBJ2-6, with TRBD1 matching 10 bases. This CDR3 has 18 amino acids. Looked up from germline, CDR1 is SGHVS and CDR2 is FQNEAQ. The junction had 6 bases not matched to a gene; V was cut back by 4 bases and J by 0 bases. The CDR3 sequence: CASSSRQGALSGANVLTF. DNA of the CDR3: TGTGCCAGCAGCTCCCGACAGGGGGCTCTCTCTGGGGCCAACGTCCTGACTTTC.

Turning to this clone: The sample holds other DNA sequences that translate to the same CDR3. The chain recombines TRBV5-1 with TRBJ2-5; D might be TRBD1 (6 bases). The germline gives CDR1 SGHRS, CDR2 YFSETQ. The CDR3 totals 14 residues. The ends were cut back, 0 bases at V and 5 bases at J, with 11 bases in the middle. The CDR3 spells CASSLAGVGETQYF. Here the CDR3 DNA reads TGCGCCAGCAGCTTGGCAGGGGTCGGGGAGACCCAGTACTTC.

The chain couples TRBV7-6 to TRBJ1-4; maybe TRBD1 (5 bases). CDR1 SGHVS and CDR2 FNYEAQ come from the germline V gene. The CDR3 length is 17 residues. V was trimmed by 5 bases and J by 4 bases, leaving 20 bases between them. CDR3 in DNA: TGTGCCAGCAGCCGCACGTTACACGTGGGGGTTAATGAAAAACTGTTTTTT. This codes for CASSRTLHVGVNEKLFF.